The sequence of this T cell receptor (beta chain) was determined in a study of regulatory T cells in long-lasting Graves disease. TCR beta libraries were built with iRepertoire HTBI primers and Arm-PCR of CDR3 regions. From the multiplex PCR reads, TCRdb called clonotypes with MiXCR, one entry per CDR3 protein. Of 350,000 to 450,000 distinct CDR3 sequences listed, under 15% are singletons. This CDR3 has 16 residues. Trimming removed 7 bases from V and 0 bases from J, with 16 bases in between. Documented time point: newly diagnosed GD, antithyroid drugs for less than 3 months. The TCR library was made from RNA extracted from PBMCs. The same data also contributed to another study, on T cells in Graves' hyperthyroidism and ophthalmopathy. As reported in that work: When the TCR CDR3 underwent first-round RT-PCR, the HTBI primer set was used. Most thyroid clonotypes expanded above 0.001 were also detected in blood.

This sample comprised peripheral blood mononuclear cells (PBMCs), obtained at new diagnosis, from a patient treated with antithyroid drugs. The TCR sequence derives from a young woman with Graves disease. The gene calls are TRBV12-3 or TRBV12-4 and TRBJ2-1; D remains unclear. The DNA of the CDR3 is TGTGCCAGCAACCTTCTATTGGAGTTCTCCTACAATGAGCAGTTCTTC. Protein product: CASNLLLEFSYNEQFF.